Listed below are T cell receptor beta chains from one sample, sequenced in a study of OX40 agonist ivuxolimab in advanced cancers. This table comes from immunoSEQ multiplex PCR, and its TCRdb copy is limited to in-frame clones, with some not included. This sample has about 83,000 clones, with roughly 80% found just once. Sequences were derived from CD4+ or CD8+ T cells sorted from blood, sampled in a trial of the OX40 agonist ivuxolimab. The source is an adult with an advanced solid tumor such as melanoma, head and neck, liver or kidney cancer. Both conserved end residues are part of each CDR3. D genes are given only for firm matches. Size is stated for part of the rows, as once, few or many counts, or as a class when the clone is expanded.

>TRBV18|TRBJ2-7|.|.
TGTGCCAGCTCCTCGACTAGCTCCTACGAGCAGTACTTC
CASSSTSSYEQYF
>TRBV4-2|TRBJ2-3|.|.
TGTGCCAGCAGCCAAGATCAGGGGGGGGGAGATACGCAGTATTTT
CASSQDQGGGDTQYF
>TRBV2|TRBJ1-1|.|once
TGTGCCAGCAAAGACGACCTGAACACTGAAGCTTTCTTT
CASKDDLNTEAFF
>TRBV7-2|TRBJ2-7|.|few
TGTGCCAGCAGCCGTACAGGGTTCGAGCAGTACTTC
CASSRTGFEQYF
>TRBV28|TRBJ1-1|TRBD1|.
TGTGCCAGCAACGTCAGGGGACAGACTAAGAGAGCTTTCTTT
CASNVRGQTKRAFF
>TRBV27|TRBJ2-7|.|.
TGTGCCAGCGCAAGACGGGCCAGCTCCTACGAGCAGTACTTC
CASARRASSYEQYF
>TRBV20-1|TRBJ2-7|.|.
TGCAGTGCTAGCGGGGCGGACGAGCAGTACTTC
CSASGADEQYF
>TRBV7-2|TRBJ1-2|TRBD1|.
TGTGCCAGCAGCTCGTGGACAGGGAGGAACTATGGCTACACCTTC
CASSSWTGRNYGYTF
>TRBV4-1|TRBJ1-3|TRBD1|.
TGCGCCAGCAGCCCGCGACAGGGGGCGACGGGAAACACCATATATTTT
CASSPRQGATGNTIYF
>TRBV5-4|TRBJ1-5|.|.
TGTGCCAGCAGCTTTCAGGGGAGGGGCAATCAGCCCCAGCATTTT
CASSFQGRGNQPQHF
>TRBV28|TRBJ2-7|.|.
TGTGCCAGCAGAGGAGGTCCCTACGAGCAGTACTTC
CASRGGPYEQYF
>TRBV19|TRBJ2-7|.|.
TGTGCCAGTAGCATCGAGGCCCGGGGGCAAAAGCAGTACTTC
CASSIEARGQKQYF
>TRBV7-9|TRBJ2-6|.|.
TGTGCCAGCAGTCGAGACAACTCTGGGGCCAACGTCCTGACTTTC
CASSRDNSGANVLTF
>TRBV6-5|TRBJ1-1|.|once
TGTGCCAGCACTAAAAACCTGGACACTGAAGCTTTCTTT
CASTKNLDTEAFF
>TRBV4-3|TRBJ1-3|.|.
TGCGCCAGCAGCCATCCGGCCTCTGGAAACACCATATATTTT
CASSHPASGNTIYF
>TRBV11-2|TRBJ2-7|.|.
TGTGCCAGCAGCTTAGATCAGGCAGGGAGGGAGCAGTACTTC
CASSLDQAGREQYF
>TRBV27|TRBJ1-2|TRBD1|.
TGTGCCAGCAGTTTGGCAGGGGACAGGGTAAGAGGCTACACCTTC
CASSLAGDRVRGYTF
>TRBV9|TRBJ1-6|.|few
TGTGCCAGCAGCGTAGATGAGAGCTCCTATAATTCACCCCTCCACTTT
CASSVDESSYNSPLHF
>TRBV4-3|TRBJ2-2|TRBD2|few
TGCGCCAGCAGCCAAGAGGTAGCGGGGGCAACAAACACCGGGGAGCTGTTTTTT
CASSQEVAGATNTGELFF
>TRBV11-2|TRBJ2-1|TRBD2|.
TGTGCCAGCAGCTCGAGACTAGCGGGGGGTCACAATGAGCAGTTCTTC
CASSSRLAGGHNEQFF
>TRBV28|TRBJ2-7|.|.
TGTGCCAGCAGTAAAGGCCTGGACGTCTACGAGCAGTACTTC
CASSKGLDVYEQYF
>TRBV10-1|TRBJ1-5|TRBD1|.
TGCGCCAGCAGCGTTTGGACAGGGAATCAGCCCCAGCATTTT
CASSVWTGNQPQHF
>TRBV2|TRBJ1-3|.|.
TGTGCCAGCGTCAGGGAGGTAAAGGGAAACACCATATATTTT
CASVREVKGNTIYF